The rows below give T cell receptor beta chains drawn from one sample of a study of T cell repertoires in ileal Crohn's disease. Only in-frame clones appear in the TCRdb table, and some are missing; sequencing was by immunoSEQ multiplex PCR. The profile shows approximately 18,000 clones, 75% to 90% of them singletons. The sequenced material came from ileal tissue. The receptor set was obtained from an adult with Crohn's disease. CDR3s include the opening cysteine and the closing phenylalanine or tryptophan. D genes are given only for firm matches. Clone sizes are given selectively: once, few, many, or a class where the clone is expanded.

J gene: TRBJ1-1; V gene: TRBV19; CDR3 length: 16; D gene: TRBD1; clone size: .; CDR3 DNA: TGTGCCAGTAGTGTCAACTCCGGGACAGGGGTCACTGAAGCTTTCTTT; CDR3 protein: CASSVNSGTGVTEAFF
J gene: TRBJ2-2; V gene: TRBV5-4; CDR3 length: 16; D gene: TRBD2; clone size: .; CDR3 DNA: TGTGCCAGCAGCTTGTTCAGCGGGATGAACACCGGGGAGCTGTTTTTT; CDR3 protein: CASSLFSGMNTGELFF
J gene: TRBJ1-3; V gene: TRBV5-1; CDR3 length: 17; D gene: TRBD1; clone size: few; CDR3 DNA: TGCGCCAGCAGATGGACAGGGGGCTCCCTTACTGGAAACACCATATATTTT; CDR3 protein: CASRWTGGSLTGNTIYF
J gene: TRBJ1-6; V gene: TRBV4-3; CDR3 length: 14; D gene: .; clone size: .; CDR3 DNA: TGCGCCAGCAGCCAAGATGAGGTGGAGACACCCCTCCACTTT; CDR3 protein: CASSQDEVETPLHF
J gene: TRBJ1-4; V gene: TRBV7-9; CDR3 length: 16; D gene: TRBD1; clone size: .; CDR3 DNA: TGTGCCAGCAGCTCTAGGGGGCCTAGAGAGGATGAAAAACTGTTTTTT; CDR3 protein: CASSSRGPREDEKLFF
J gene: TRBJ1-5; V gene: TRBV7-8; CDR3 length: 15; D gene: TRBD1; clone size: .; CDR3 DNA: TGTGCCAGCAGACGGGACAGGGATAGCAATCAGCCCCAGCATTTT; CDR3 protein: CASRRDRDSNQPQHF
J gene: TRBJ1-2; V gene: TRBV5-6; CDR3 length: 15; D gene: .; clone size: .; CDR3 DNA: TGTGCCAGCAGCTCAGGGTTAAGGGCCAGCTATGGCTACACCTTC; CDR3 protein: CASSSGLRASYGYTF
J gene: TRBJ2-6; V gene: TRBV4-1; CDR3 length: 16; D gene: .; clone size: once; CDR3 DNA: TGCGCCAGCAGCCAAGATGAGGGGGCTGGGGCCAACGTCCTGACTTTC; CDR3 protein: CASSQDEGAGANVLTF
J gene: TRBJ1-3; V gene: TRBV2; CDR3 length: 13; D gene: .; clone size: .; CDR3 DNA: TGTGCCAGCATGAGAATTTCTGGAAACACCATATATTTT; CDR3 protein: CASMRISGNTIYF
J gene: TRBJ2-7; V gene: TRBV11-2; CDR3 length: 17; D gene: TRBD1; clone size: .; CDR3 DNA: TGTGCCAGCAGCCACCAAACCGGGACAGGGGGCCTGTACGAGCAGTACTTC; CDR3 protein: CASSHQTGTGGLYEQYF
J gene: TRBJ2-7; V gene: TRBV6-5; CDR3 length: 15; D gene: TRBD1; clone size: .; CDR3 DNA: TGTGCCAGCAGTTACTCCTGGCAGGGGGCGTACGAGCAGTACTTC; CDR3 protein: CASSYSWQGAYEQYF
J gene: TRBJ2-7; V gene: TRBV27; CDR3 length: 13; D gene: .; clone size: .; CDR3 DNA: TGTGCCAGCAGTCCTAACCCCCGGTACGAGCAGTACTTC; CDR3 protein: CASSPNPRYEQYF